This T cell receptor (beta chain) emerged from a study of kidney transplant recipient with SARS-CoV-2 infection. The CDR3 consists of 14 residues. This clonotype showed up many times. TCRdb re-called the reads through MiXCR, storing one row per CDR3 protein. Here the sample spans under 250,000 distinct CDR3 sequences, more than 25% being singletons. The input for sequencing was a blood sample, taken at baseline and on day 111 from a kidney transplant recipient. The chain employs TRBV3-2 and TRBJ2-4; the table's D call, TRBD2, was not checked against the DNA. Gene TRBJ2-7 matches the end of the DNA better, so the J call may be wrong. TRBV3-2 is a recognized pseudogene. This sequence was found in a male patient aged 30 to 40 who had COVID-19 and was a kidney transplant recipient. Some T cells may trace back to the graft donor. This CDR3 reads CASSAGGDGREQYF. The CDR3 region has the DNA TGTGCCAGCAGCGCTGGAGGGGATGGCCGCGAGCAGTACTTC.